The T cell receptor beta chain under discussion was sequenced for a study of shared clonotypes between healthy human individuals. About the study: With ages of 18 to 49, the donors were two women and a few men.

Study-wide points: All-four-donor shared clonotypes had higher generation probabilities than non-shared clonotypes did. Investigators collected only blood, and repertoires in tissues likely differ.

Note on this clone: The antigen remains unidentified.

Assay: immunoSEQ multiplex PCR; the TCRdb copy retains only in-frame clones and omits some. There are 2 million to 2.5 million clones in the sample; less than 95% occur only once, and around 0.4% lies in the top ten. V lost 4 bases to trimming and J lost 3 bases; unmatched junction nucleotides: 8. From germline, CDR1 is SGHRS and CDR2 YFSETQ. This CDR3 contains 16 residues. This TCR was sampled from a man younger than 35 in good health. Some clones in this sample may be carry-over from other donors' samples. This chain links TRBV5-1 with TRBJ2-2, with 8 bases identical to TRBD1. The sequenced material came from naive CD4+ T cells from PBMCs. Sample subset: CD45RA+ positively selected. The CDR3 nucleotides are TGCGCCAGCAGCCTAAGACAGGGGAGCGACACCGGGGAGCTGTTTTTT. Translation gives CASSLRQGSDTGELFF.